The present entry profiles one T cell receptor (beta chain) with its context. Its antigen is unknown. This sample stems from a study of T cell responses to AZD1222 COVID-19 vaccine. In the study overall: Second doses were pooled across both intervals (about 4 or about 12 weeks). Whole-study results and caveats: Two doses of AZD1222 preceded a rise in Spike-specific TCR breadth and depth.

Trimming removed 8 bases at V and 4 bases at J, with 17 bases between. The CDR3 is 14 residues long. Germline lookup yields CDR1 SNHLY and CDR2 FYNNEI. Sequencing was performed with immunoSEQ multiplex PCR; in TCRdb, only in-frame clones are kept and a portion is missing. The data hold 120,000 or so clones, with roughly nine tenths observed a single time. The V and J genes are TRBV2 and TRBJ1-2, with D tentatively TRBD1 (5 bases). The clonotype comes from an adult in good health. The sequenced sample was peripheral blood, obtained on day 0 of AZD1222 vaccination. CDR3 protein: CASSPGDWGYGYTF. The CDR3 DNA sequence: TGTGCCAGCTCACCGGGGGATTGGGGCTATGGCTACACCTTC.